The clone carrying this T cell receptor beta chain was picked up a small number of times. Compared with germline, one end of the junction differs, possibly owing to a read error. These data come from a study of blood T cell repertoires in COVID-19. For the study at large: Sources were T cells, B-cell-depleted T cells, or PBMCs; the material itself was cDNA or gDNA.

Profiled with immunoSEQ multiplex PCR; TCRdb holds only in-frame clones, not every one. The sample has about 100,000 clones; roughly 78% are singletons. The CDR3 is made up of 19 amino acids. Germline CDR1 MNHNS, CDR2 SASEGT. J is TRBJ1-3 and V is TRBV6-1, with 7 bases aligning to TRBD1. This receptor was identified in a woman of 80 years or more with active or convalescent COVID-19. Sequenced: peripheral blood. The CDR3 reads CASREGTALTFSAGNTIYF. In DNA form, the CDR3 reads TGTGCCAGCAGGGAAGGGACAGCGCTTACTTTCTCTGCTGGAAACACCATATATTTT.